The 21 T cell receptor beta chains in this list originate from one sample, sequenced in a study of cytomegalovirus exposure and HLA in healthy donors. The PCR was carried out with 60 Vbeta primers and 13 Jbeta primers. Produced via immunoSEQ multiplex PCR; TCRdb's table is partial and in-frame only. The sample has tens of thousands of clones, more than 75% seen once. The sample was PBMCs. The receptors come from a male donor in good health and CMV-seronegative.

V gene TRBV30 combines with J gene TRBJ1-2; 9 bases agree with TRBD1. The CDR3 spans 17 residues. Trimming took 5 bases from V and 6 from J; bases not matched to a gene: 19. Per the germline V gene, CDR1 is GTSNPN and CDR2 is SVGIG (reference sequence). CDR3 sequence (DNA): TGTGCCTGGTCCAAGCGGGGGGGACAGGGAATGCTTCATGGCTACACCTTC. Protein sequence: CAWSKRGGQGMLHGYTF.

The chain uses TRBV5-1 and TRBJ2-1, with D tentatively TRBD1 (5 bases). Trimming stripped 0 bases from V and 8 bases from J, with 9 bases between. This CDR3 has 13 residues. Germline V gene lookup returns CDR1 SGHRS and CDR2 YFSETQ. As DNA, the CDR3 is TGCGCCAGCAGCTTGGGTGGGGCGGATGAGCAGTTCTTC. Translated: CASSLGGADEQFF.

In DNA form, the CDR3 reads TGTGCCTGGGCCTCGGCCGGGAAGAACACTGAAGCTTTCTTT. This translates into CAWASAGKNTEAFF. The chain links TRBV30 to TRBJ1-1; D not resolved. The V gene lost 5 bases and the J gene lost 1 base, with 14 bases spanning the gap. Germline CDR1 reads GTSNPN; CDR2 reads SVGIG (reference sequence). The CDR3 spans 14 residues.

This clone was picked up a small number of times. The chain links TRBV2 to TRBJ1-6; D possibly corresponds to TRBD1 (5 bases). Germline-derived CDR1 and CDR2 are SNHLY and FYNNEI. The CDR3 length is 12 residues. Trimming took off 6 bases at V and 11 bases at J, with 11 bases between the two ends. Here the CDR3 reads CASRQEGAPLHF. CDR3 bases: TGTGCCAGCAGACAGGAGGGAGCACCCCTCCACTTT.

This rearrangement joins TRBV5-4 to TRBJ2-7; 10 nucleotides match TRBD1. V was clipped by 0 bases and J by 4 bases; unmatched bases: 4. Germline V CDR1 and CDR2: SGHNT, YYREEE (reference sequence). The CDR3 contains 15 residues. The CDR3 DNA reads TGTGCCAGCAGCTTGGGACAGGGGGCATCTTACGAGCAGTACTTC. Residues: CASSLGQGASYEQYF.

About this clone: One junction end does not reproduce the germline sequence, and a read error may be involved. CDR3 sequence reads: CAISERRGNYGYTF. The CDR3 DNA is TGTGCCATCAGTGAAAGGAGGGGTAACTATGGCTACACCTTC. This rearrangement joins TRBV6-5 to TRBJ1-2, with a possible D match to TRBD1 (5 bases). Germline V gene lookup returns CDR1 MNHEY and CDR2 SVGAGI. The CDR3 length is 14 residues.

The rearrangement uses TRBV5-4 and TRBJ1-4; D is perhaps TRBD1 (6 bases). V lost 3 bases and J 3 bases, leaving 15 bases between the germline ends. There are 16 residues in the CDR3. CDR1 is SGHNT, CDR2 YYREEE, per germline (reference sequence). Written as DNA, the CDR3 is TGTGCCAGCAGCTCACAGGGTCGGATGGCTAATGAAAAACTGTTTTTT. This sequence encodes CASSSQGRMANEKLFF.

The chain joins TRBV29-1 to TRBJ2-7; 8 bases agree with TRBD1. V was clipped by 7 bases and J by 3 bases; unmatched bases: 17. Germline CDR1 is SQVTM and CDR2 is ANQGSEA. The CDR3 runs 16 residues. DNA of the CDR3: TGCAGCGCCAGCCGGGACACAGGGGGTTCGGTCTACGAGCAGTACTTC. This gives the protein CSASRDTGGSVYEQYF.

V usage is TRBV5-4 and J usage is TRBJ1-3; D remains ambiguous. The CDR3 consists of 15 residues. The ends were cut back, 4 bases at V and 0 bases at J, with 11 bases in the middle. Germline CDR1 SGHNT, CDR2 YYREEE (reference sequence). For the CDR3, the DNA is TGTGCCAGCAGCCCTGCGGGAGACTCTGGAAACACCATATATTTT. It specifies CASSPAGDSGNTIYF.

This clone was found once. J is TRBJ2-3 and V is TRBV9; TRBD1 agrees at 8 bases. The germline CDR1 and CDR2 sequences are SGDLS and YYNGEE. The CDR3 covers 14 residues. The ends lost 3 bases at V and 4 bases at J; junction bases unmatched: 4. CDR3 nucleotide sequence: TGTGCCAGCAGCGCTGGACAGGGCGCAGATACGCAGTATTTT. As protein: CASSAGQGADTQYF. Filled out from reference TRBV9 and TRBJ2-3, the complete variable domain reads DSGVTQTPKHLITATGQRVTLRCSPRSGDLSVYWYQQSLDQGLQFLIQYYNGEERAKGNILERFSAQQFPDLHSELNLSSLELGDSALYFCASSAGQGADTQYFGPGTRLTVL.

This clone was detected a few times. The V call is TRBV15, the J call TRBJ1-2; 8 nucleotides line up with TRBD1. The germline CDR1 and CDR2 sequences are LNHNV and YYDKDF (reference sequence). Trimming removed 5 bases from V and 7 bases from J; junction bases left unmatched: 9. The CDR3 sequence is 14 residues long. Here the CDR3 reads CATSGLDRGTGYTF. In DNA form, the CDR3 reads TGTGCCACCAGCGGCCTAGACAGGGGTACTGGCTACACCTTC. Full variable domain (rest looked up from reference TRBV15 and TRBJ1-2): DAMVIQNPRYQVTQFGKPVTLSCSQTLNHNVMYWYQQKSSQAPKLLFHYYDKDFNNEADTPDNFQSRRPNTSFCFLDIRSPGLGDTAMYLCATSGLDRGTGYTFGSGTRLTVV.

The chain is built from TRBV10-1 and TRBJ2-3; 9 bases are shared with TRBD1. CDR3 length equals 14 residues. Germline trimming cut 10 bases from V and 1 base from J; bases unmatched to any gene: 6. Germline CDR1 WNHNN, CDR2 SYGVQD (reference sequence). The CDR3 DNA follows: TGCGCCATCCCCCGGACAGGGGGCACAGATACGCAGTATTTT. Its translation: CAIPRTGGTDTQYF.

This sequence joins TRBV19 and TRBJ1-1; 7 nucleotides align to TRBD1. The CDR3 is 14 residues long. Trimming removed 6 bases from V and 3 bases from J; junction bases left unmatched: 7. Germline lookup yields CDR1 LNHDA and CDR2 SQIVND (reference sequence). The CDR3 region has the DNA TGTGCCAGTAGGACAGGGAAGGGGTACACTGAAGCTTTCTTT. Its protein is CASRTGKGYTEAFF.

This sequence joins TRBV30 and TRBJ2-1, with TRBD2 matching over 11 bases. The CDR3 loop spans 18 amino acids. With V trimmed by 8 bases and J by 1 base, 16 bases remained unmatched. CDR1 and CDR2 from the germline V gene are GTSNPN and SVGIG (reference sequence). In DNA, the CDR3 is TGTGCCGTGAGTGGGAGTAGCGGGGGGGCGGGATCCTACAATGAGCAGTTCTTC. It translates to CAVSGSSGGAGSYNEQFF.

The J gene is TRBJ2-7, the V gene TRBV7-8, with 7 bases identical to TRBD1. With 5 bases clipped from V and 3 bases from J, the junction kept 4 bases outside the gene matches. The CDR3 covers 13 residues. Per germline, CDR1 SGHVS and CDR2 FQNEAQ. The CDR3 is CASSPGQSYEQYF. The CDR3 DNA is TGTGCCAGCAGCCCGGGACAGAGCTACGAGCAGTACTTC.

The J gene is TRBJ1-5, the V gene TRBV5-1; TRBD1 matches 9 bases. The CDR3 spans 14 residues. The germline V gene has CDR1 SGHRS and CDR2 YFSETQ. J was trimmed by 4 bases and V by 4 bases; bases with no gene match: 3. The CDR3 reads CASSIGTGNQPQHF. CDR3 coding DNA: TGCGCCAGCAGCATAGGGACAGGGAATCAGCCCCAGCATTTT.

The chain carries TRBV7-8 and TRBJ1-4, with TRBD1 matching 10 bases. Germline V gene lookup returns CDR1 SGHVS and CDR2 FQNEAQ. V shed 3 bases and J 0 bases; nucleotides not matched to a gene: 1. This CDR3 has 16 amino acids. CDR3 loop: CASSFGQGATNEKLFF. CDR3 nucleotide sequence: TGTGCCAGCAGCTTCGGACAGGGGGCAACTAATGAAAAACTGTTTTTT.

This clone was seen a handful of times. The chain has TRBV5-1 and TRBJ2-3, with 13 bases identical to TRBD2. CDR1 SGHRS and CDR2 YFSETQ come from the germline V gene. V gave up 4 bases and J gave up 3 bases; unmatched junction bases: 2. The CDR3 runs to 15 residues. The CDR3 reads CASSGTSGATDTQYF. CDR3 coding DNA: TGCGCCAGCAGCGGGACTAGCGGGGCTACAGATACGCAGTATTTT.

This chain connects TRBV11-1 to TRBJ2-5, with D maybe TRBD2 (6 bases). The length of the CDR3 is 15 residues. V lost 4 bases and J lost 1, with 13 bases in between. In germline, CDR1 is SGHAT, CDR2 FQDESV (reference sequence). In DNA form, the CDR3 reads TGTGCCAGCAGCTGGCTGGGCGGGGCCCAAGAGACCCAGTACTTC. Its protein is CASSWLGGAQETQYF.

CDR3 sequence reads: CASSLEGQGQPQHF. CDR3 DNA sequence: TGTGCCAGCAGCTTGGAGGGTCAGGGCCAGCCCCAGCATTTT. J is TRBJ1-5 and V is TRBV5-4; perhaps TRBD1 as D (5 bases). This CDR3 region has 14 residues. CDR1 is SGHNT and CDR2 is YYREEE in the germline V gene (reference sequence). Trimming took 0 bases from V and 7 from J, leaving 11 bases between them.

This chain links TRBV5-4 with TRBJ1-2, with D uncertain. Germline V gives CDR1 SGHNT, CDR2 YYREEE (reference sequence). With 1 base removed from V and 2 bases from J, the gap between germline ends came to 12 bases. The CDR3 has 15 amino acids. The CDR3: CASSLKRTPNYGYTF. CDR3 in DNA: TGTGCCAGCAGCTTGAAACGAACACCCAACTATGGCTACACCTTC.